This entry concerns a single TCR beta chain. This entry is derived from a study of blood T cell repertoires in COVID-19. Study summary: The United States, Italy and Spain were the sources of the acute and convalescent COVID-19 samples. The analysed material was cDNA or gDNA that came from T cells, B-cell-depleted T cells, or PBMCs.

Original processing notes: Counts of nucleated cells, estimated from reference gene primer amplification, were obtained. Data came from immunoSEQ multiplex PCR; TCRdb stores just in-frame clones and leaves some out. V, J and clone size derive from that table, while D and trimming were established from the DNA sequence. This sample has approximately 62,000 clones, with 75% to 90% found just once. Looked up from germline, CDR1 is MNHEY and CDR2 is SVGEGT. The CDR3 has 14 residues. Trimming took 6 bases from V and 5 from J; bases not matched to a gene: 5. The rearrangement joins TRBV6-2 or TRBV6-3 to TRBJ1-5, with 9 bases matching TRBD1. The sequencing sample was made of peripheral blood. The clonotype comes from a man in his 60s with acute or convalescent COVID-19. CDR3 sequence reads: CASSPDRGDQPQHF. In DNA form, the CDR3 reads TGTGCCAGCAGCCCCGACAGGGGGGATCAGCCCCAGCATTTT.